The 8 T cell receptor beta chains listed next were all sequenced from one sample in a study of radiation and T cells in renal cell carcinoma. Profiling relied on immunoSEQ multiplex PCR, and the TCRdb table lists in-frame clones only, not all of them. The sample yields tens of thousands of clones, approximately 83% seen once. Specified time point: baseline pretreatment blood. Treatment specified: 15 Gy SBRT to primary tumor, nephrectomy 4 weeks later. The sample here was blood, taken from a patient whose treatment included radiotherapy and nephrectomy. The source is a man aged 55 to 70 with renal cell carcinoma.

The rearrangement uses TRBV6-6 and TRBJ1-2; D is perhaps TRBD1 (6 bases). Deletions cut 2 bases from V and 2 bases from J, with 12 bases between. The germline V gene encodes CDR1 MNHNY and CDR2 SVGAGI (reference sequence). The CDR3 covers 15 residues. This CDR3 is CASSYGQGRNYGYTF. As DNA, the CDR3 is TGTGCCAGCAGTTACGGGCAGGGGAGAAACTATGGCTACACCTTC.

The chain recombines TRBV7-2 with TRBJ1-5, with no clear D. V shed 3 bases and J shed 1 base, with 7 bases lying between them. The CDR3 is made up of 14 amino acids. Per germline, CDR1 SGHTA and CDR2 FQGNSA. CDR3 in DNA: TGTGCCAGCAGCTTGGCCAGGAGCAATCAGCCCCAGCATTTT. This encodes CASSLARSNQPQHF.

The chain links TRBV19 to TRBJ2-7, with D unclear. Looked up from germline, CDR1 is LNHDA and CDR2 is SQIVND (reference sequence). Trimming stripped 1 base from V and 0 bases from J, with 16 bases between. This CDR3 contains 17 residues. The CDR3 nucleotides are TGTGCCAGTAGTATAGCTTCCCCTTCTTGGGGCTCCTACGAGCAGTACTTC. Translating gives CASSIASPSWGSYEQYF.

The chain is built from TRBV7-8 and TRBJ1-1; 10 bases map to TRBD1. Trimming removed 1 base from V and 4 bases from J; junction bases left unmatched: 15. The CDR3 sequence is 19 residues long. Germline-derived CDR1 and CDR2 are SGHVS and FQNEAQ. The CDR3 loop reads CASSLGGTGDLGWGTEAFF. CDR3 nucleotides: TGTGCCAGCAGCTTAGGGGGGACAGGGGATTTGGGTTGGGGCACTGAAGCTTTCTTT.

J is TRBJ1-3 and V is TRBV2; TRBD1 matches 8 bases. Looked up from germline, CDR1 is SNHLY and CDR2 is FYNNEI. V lost 6 bases, J lost 0 bases, and 13 bases stayed unmatched. The CDR3 extends over 18 amino acids. In nucleotides, the CDR3 is TGTGCCAGCAGCTTACAGGGGGGACGCATCTTCTCTGGAAACACCATATATTTT. Translation: CASSLQGGRIFSGNTIYF.

The chain combines TRBV11-2 with TRBJ2-7, with 7 positions matching TRBD1. V shed 1 base and J 3 bases; nucleotides not matched to a gene: 3. CDR1 is SGHAT and CDR2 is FQNNGV in the germline V gene. The CDR3 has 14 residues. The CDR3 loop reads CASSLGTGIYEQYF. The CDR3 DNA sequence: TGTGCCAGCAGCTTAGGGACAGGCATCTACGAGCAGTACTTC.

The chain has TRBV18 and TRBJ2-3; the D gene is possibly TRBD1 (6 bases). Trimming pared 3 bases from V and 2 bases from J, leaving 18 bases between. The CDR3 totals 17 residues. CDR1 and CDR2 from the germline V gene are KGHSH and LQKENI. CDR3 residues: CASSPDRTALYTDTQYF. CDR3 DNA sequence: TGTGCCAGCTCACCGGATAGGACAGCTCTTTACACAGATACGCAGTATTTT.

This chain links TRBV7-8 with TRBJ2-7; 8 positions agree with TRBD1. CDR3 length: 16 amino acids. Germline lookup yields CDR1 SGHVS and CDR2 FQNEAQ. V was pared by 1 base and J by 1 base, with 6 bases of the junction left unmatched. The CDR3 sequence: CASSLGNRGASYEQYF. The CDR3 DNA is TGTGCCAGCAGCTTAGGTAACAGGGGGGCATCCTACGAGCAGTACTTC. The full variable domain, with the rest looked up from reference TRBV7-8 and TRBJ2-7, is GAGVSQSPRYKVAKRGQDVALRCDPISGHVSLFWYQQALGQGPEFLTYFQNEAQLDKSGLPSDRFFAERPEGSVSTLKIQRTQQEDSAVYLCASSLGNRGASYEQYFGPGTRLTVT.